This T cell receptor (beta chain) originates from a study of T cells after yellow fever vaccination. Study-wide findings and caveats: Of the clonotypes, a small share occurred in both CD4 and CD8 compartments. On re-exposure, the response was weaker but peaked faster, at day 5 versus 15.

Conversion of TCR transcripts into cDNA relied on 5'RACE template switching, which added a universal primer site and UMIs. TCRdb fed the 5' RACE reads into MiXCR, producing one record per CDR3 protein. The sample has 300,000 to 350,000 distinct CDR3 sequences, around 4.4% seen once. V gave up 7 bases and J gave up 2 bases; unmatched junction bases: 10. The germline V gene has CDR1 DFQATT and CDR2 SNEGSKA (reference sequence). The CDR3 spans 14 residues. As regards this clonotype: The target antigen is unknown.

The chain links TRBV20-1 to TRBJ2-7, with 8 bases matching TRBD1. This TCR derives from a man aged 18 to 30 who received the YFV17D yellow fever vaccine. The specimen comprised PBMCs, sampled 15 days after the yellow fever booster vaccination. Here the CDR3 DNA reads TGCAGTGGTACCTCCTCGACAGGGGCCTACGAGCAGTACTTC. This sequence encodes CSGTSSTGAYEQYF.